Below are 11 T cell receptor beta chains sequenced from a single sample in a study of T cell responses to AZD1222 COVID-19 vaccine (dated by TCRdb to the early 2020s). Library generation was performed with the immunoSEQ multiplex PCR assay. This is the immuneACCESS table as TCRdb keeps it, with only in-frame sequences that have V and J called. A part of the clones is gone; compared with another copy, unresolved V genes explain less than half, and the rest is unexplained. This sample lists over 100,000 clones; approximately 90% were detected once. The ten biggest clones cover approximately 17% of the sample. This specimen's time point label, per the study, means: baseline before first vaccination. Sequencing was performed on peripheral blood, taken on day 0 of AZD1222 vaccination. Receptors were obtained from an adult in good health.

The rearrangement joins TRBV6-5 to TRBJ1-1, with D perhaps matching TRBD1 (5 bases). The CDR3 spans 13 residues. V was shortened by 6 bases and J by 4 bases, with 12 bases between the two germline ends. Germline V gene data show CDR1 as MNHEY and CDR2 as SVGAGI. Here the CDR3 DNA reads TGTGCCAGCAGCCTACAGGTGACCACTGAAGCTTTCTTT. Encoded protein: CASSLQVTTEAFF.

The chain combines TRBV28 with TRBJ2-3; D possibly corresponds to TRBD1 (6 bases). V was cut by 4 bases and J by 8 bases, with 19 bases left in between. This CDR3 is 15 amino acids long. The germline V gene encodes CDR1 MDHEN and CDR2 SYDVKM. CDR3 region: CASSSPGAQRGTQYF. The CDR3, as DNA: TGTGCCAGCAGTTCCCCAGGGGCACAAAGGGGTACGCAGTATTTT.

This clone was seen a single time. This chain links TRBV24-1 with TRBJ2-3, with 8 bases that match TRBD2. The CDR3 covers 15 residues. V dropped 7 bases and J dropped 2; count of bases not matched to a gene: 7. The germline V gene encodes CDR1 KGHDR and CDR2 SFDVKD. The DNA for the CDR3 is TGTGCCACCAGGGGAGCGGGGGCGCCCACAGATACGCAGTATTTT. Its translation is CATRGAGAPTDTQYF.

The V gene is TRBV4-3, the J gene TRBJ1-2; the D gene is possibly TRBD1 (5 bases). Trimming shortened V by 0 bases and J by 4 bases, and 15 bases separated the two germline ends. The CDR3 has 16 amino acids. Germline CDR1 and CDR2: LGHNA and YSLEER. CDR3 in DNA: TGCGCCAGCAGCCAAGATGAAGCGACAGAGACCTATGGCTACACCTTC. This encodes CASSQDEATETYGYTF.

A single count supports this clone. This chain links TRBV2 with TRBJ1-4, with D unresolved. Trimming pared 3 bases from V and 8 bases from J, leaving 16 bases between. Germline V gives CDR1 SNHLY, CDR2 FYNNEI. The CDR3 has 15 residues. CDR3 in DNA: TGTGCCAGCAGTGAGTCAGCGGGGAAGGGCGAAAAACTGTTTTTT. It yields the protein CASSESAGKGEKLFF.

The genes are TRBV6-5 and TRBJ1-6, with a possible D match to TRBD1 (6 bases). Trimming stripped 6 bases from V and 9 bases from J, with 12 bases between. This CDR3 comprises 13 residues. The germline V gene has CDR1 MNHEY and CDR2 SVGAGI. The CDR3 here is CASRGGQLSPLHF. In nucleotides, the CDR3 is TGTGCCAGCAGGGGAGGACAGCTTTCACCCCTCCACTTT.

This clone was picked up one time. The chain employs TRBV5-1 and TRBJ2-7, with 10 bases aligning to TRBD2. From germline, CDR1 is SGHRS and CDR2 YFSETQ. The ends lost 0 bases at V and 4 bases at J; junction bases unmatched: 4. The CDR3 has 15 amino acids. CDR3 residues: CASSLVSSGGYEQYF. As DNA, the CDR3 is TGCGCCAGCAGCTTGGTTTCTAGCGGGGGTTACGAGCAGTACTTC.

This rearrangement joins TRBV27 to TRBJ1-3; D remains ambiguous. From germline, CDR1 is MNHEY and CDR2 SMNVEV (reference sequence). The V gene lost 6 bases and the J gene lost 0 bases, with 9 bases spanning the gap. CDR3 size: 14 residues. The CDR3 reads CASRSSHSGNTIYF. The CDR3 DNA reads TGTGCCAGCAGGAGCAGCCACTCTGGAAACACCATATATTTT.

V and J are TRBV19 and TRBJ1-2; weak D call: TRBD1 (5 bases). Germline values: CDR1 LNHDA, CDR2 SQIVND (reference sequence). V shed 3 bases and J shed 2 bases, with 16 bases lying between them. The CDR3 loop spans 16 amino acids. CDR3 protein: CASSIDAGGGNYGYTF. The CDR3 DNA follows: TGTGCCAGTAGTATCGACGCGGGGGGTGGGAACTATGGCTACACCTTC.

The chain employs TRBV4-3 and TRBJ2-1; 7 bases are a match to TRBD1. V shed 1 base, J shed 12 bases, and the junction held 6 bases outside the gene matches. In germline, CDR1 is LGHNA, CDR2 YSLEER. The CDR3 contains 13 residues. CDR3 residues: CASSQAEGASQFF. In DNA form, the CDR3 reads TGCGCCAGCAGCCAAGCAGAGGGGGCGTCGCAGTTCTTC.

The chain carries TRBV5-1 and TRBJ1-3, with TRBD1 as a possible D gene (5 bases). V lost 0 bases, J lost 0 bases, and 7 bases lay in between. The CDR3 is 15 amino acids. Germline V gene lookup returns CDR1 SGHRS and CDR2 YFSETQ. Here the CDR3 DNA reads TGCGCCAGCAGCTTGGAAGGGGACTCTGGAAACACCATATATTTT. Protein: CASSLEGDSGNTIYF.